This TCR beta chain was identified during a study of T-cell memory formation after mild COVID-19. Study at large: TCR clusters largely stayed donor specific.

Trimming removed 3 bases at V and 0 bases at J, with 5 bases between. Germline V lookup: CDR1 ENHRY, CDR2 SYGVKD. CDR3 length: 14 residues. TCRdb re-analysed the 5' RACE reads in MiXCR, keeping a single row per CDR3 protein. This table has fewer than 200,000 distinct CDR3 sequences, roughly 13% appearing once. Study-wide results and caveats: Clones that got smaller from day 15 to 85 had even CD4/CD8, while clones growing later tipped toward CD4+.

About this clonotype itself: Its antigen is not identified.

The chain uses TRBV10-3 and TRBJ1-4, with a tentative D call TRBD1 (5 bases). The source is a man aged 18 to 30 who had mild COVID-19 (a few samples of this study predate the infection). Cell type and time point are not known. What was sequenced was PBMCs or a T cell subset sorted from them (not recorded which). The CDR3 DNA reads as TGTGCCATCAGTGACAGGGCAACTAATGAAAAACTGTTTTTT. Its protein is CAISDRATNEKLFF.